Detailed here is one T cell receptor (beta chain). This sample includes further DNA sequences coding for the same CDR3. V dropped 3 bases and J dropped 4; count of bases not matched to a gene: 2. Germline CDR1 KGHSH, CDR2 LQKENI. The CDR3 consists of 13 residues. This entry comes from a study of control samples from healthy donors and cancer patients. Sequencing used immunoSEQ multiplex PCR; TCRdb keeps in-frame clones, though not all of them. The table has around 140,000 clones, approximately 89% seen once. The genes are TRBV18 and TRBJ1-2, with 7 bases identical to TRBD1. Sequenced sample: PBMCs. The source is a man in his forties or fifties with head and neck cancer. In DNA, the CDR3 is TGTGCCAGCTCACCCGACAGGGCCTATGGCTACACCTTC. This encodes CASSPDRAYGYTF.